Below, 3 T cell receptor beta chains from the same sample are listed, as sequenced in a study of T cells in Graves' hyperthyroidism and ophthalmopathy. From RNA transcripts, TCR beta CDR3 regions were amplified. The study used the HTBI primer set for a first-round RT-PCR of the TCR CDR3. From the multiplex PCR reads, TCRdb called clonotypes with MiXCR, one entry per CDR3 protein. The sample carries about 640,000 distinct CDR3 sequences, 20% recorded once. Material: blood. The source of these receptors is a man aged 30-40 years with Graves' ophthalmopathy.

This clonotype came up many times. In DNA, the CDR3 is TGCAGTGCTCTACAGACAGGGAACACTGAAGCTTTCTTT. Translating it yields CSALQTGNTEAFF. The chain recombines TRBV20-1 with TRBJ1-1, with D perhaps matching TRBD1 (6 bases). Germline loops: CDR1 DFQATT, CDR2 SNEGSKA (reference sequence). The CDR3 is 13 residues long. V gave up 5 bases and J gave up 1 base, with 11 bases separating them.

The chain links TRBV6-1 to TRBJ2-5, with unresolved D. Trimming removed 5 bases at V and 0 bases at J, with 13 bases between. The length of the CDR3 is 15 residues. Germline V gene lookup returns CDR1 MNHNS and CDR2 SASEGT. CDR3 sequence: CASSFHIGYQETQYF. DNA of the CDR3: TGTGCCAGCAGTTTCCATATCGGGTACCAAGAGACCCAGTACTTC.

V is TRBV14 and J is TRBJ2-4, with D unclear. The CDR3 is 14 amino acids. V dropped 1 base and J dropped 7 bases, with 11 bases sitting between them. CDR1 is SGHDN, CDR2 FVKESK, per germline. CDR3 DNA sequence: TGTGCCAGCAGCCAAGCCCTTATCCCGAACATTCAGTACTTC. Translating it yields CASSQALIPNIQYF.